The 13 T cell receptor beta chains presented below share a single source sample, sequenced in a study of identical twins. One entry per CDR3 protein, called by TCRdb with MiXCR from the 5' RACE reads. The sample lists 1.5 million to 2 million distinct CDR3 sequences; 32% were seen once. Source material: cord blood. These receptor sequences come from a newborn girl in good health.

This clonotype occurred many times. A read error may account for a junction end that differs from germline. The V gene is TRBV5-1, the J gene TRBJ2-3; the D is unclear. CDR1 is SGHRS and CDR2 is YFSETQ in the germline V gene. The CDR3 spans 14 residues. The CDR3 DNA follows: TGTGCCAGCAGTTTGGGGTCTAGCACAGATACGCAGTATTTT. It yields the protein CASSLGSSTDTQYF.

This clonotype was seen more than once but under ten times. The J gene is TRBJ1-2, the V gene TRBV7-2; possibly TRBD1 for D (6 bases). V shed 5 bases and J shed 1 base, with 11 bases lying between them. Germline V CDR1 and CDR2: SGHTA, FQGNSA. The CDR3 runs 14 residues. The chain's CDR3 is CASSRGGVNYGYTF. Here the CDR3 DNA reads TGTGCCAGCAGCAGGGGGGGGGTTAACTATGGCTACACCTTC. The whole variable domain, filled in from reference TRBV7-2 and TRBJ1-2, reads GAGVSQSPSNKVTEKGKDVELRCDPISGHTALYWYRQSLGQGLEFLIYFQGNSAPDKSGLPSDRFSAERTGGSVSTLTIQRTQQEDSAVYLCASSRGGVNYGYTFGSGTRLTVV.

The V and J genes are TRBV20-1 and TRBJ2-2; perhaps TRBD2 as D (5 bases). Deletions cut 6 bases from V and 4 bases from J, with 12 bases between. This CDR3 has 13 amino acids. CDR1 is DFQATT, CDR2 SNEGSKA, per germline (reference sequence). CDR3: CSASTRSTGELFF. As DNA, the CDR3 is TGCAGTGCCTCCACTAGGTCCACCGGGGAGCTGTTTTTT.

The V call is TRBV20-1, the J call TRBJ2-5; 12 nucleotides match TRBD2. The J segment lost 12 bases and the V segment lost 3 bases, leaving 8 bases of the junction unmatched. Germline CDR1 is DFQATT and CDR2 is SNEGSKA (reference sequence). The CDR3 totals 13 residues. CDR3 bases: TGCAGTGCTAGGACTAGCGGGGGATATAGGGAGTACTTC. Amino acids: CSARTSGGYREYF.

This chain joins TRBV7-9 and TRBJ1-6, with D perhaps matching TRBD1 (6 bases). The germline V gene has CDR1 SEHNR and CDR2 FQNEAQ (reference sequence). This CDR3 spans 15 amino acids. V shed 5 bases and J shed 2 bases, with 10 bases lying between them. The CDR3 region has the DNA TGTGCCAGCAGCGCACAGGGTGCCTATAATTCACCCCTCCACTTT. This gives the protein CASSAQGAYNSPLHF.

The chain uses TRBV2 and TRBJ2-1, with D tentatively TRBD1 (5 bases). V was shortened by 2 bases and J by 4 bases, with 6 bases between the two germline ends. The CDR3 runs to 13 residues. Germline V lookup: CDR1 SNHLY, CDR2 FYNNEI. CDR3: CASSERQYNEQFF. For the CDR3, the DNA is TGTGCCAGCAGTGAACGACAGTACAATGAGCAGTTCTTC.

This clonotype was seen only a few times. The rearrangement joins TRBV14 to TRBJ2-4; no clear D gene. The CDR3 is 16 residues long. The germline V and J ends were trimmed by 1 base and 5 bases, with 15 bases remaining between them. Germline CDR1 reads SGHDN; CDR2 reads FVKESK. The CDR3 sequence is CASSQGKAAKENIQYF. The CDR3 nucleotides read TGTGCCAGCAGCCAAGGGAAGGCGGCCAAGGAAAACATTCAGTACTTC.

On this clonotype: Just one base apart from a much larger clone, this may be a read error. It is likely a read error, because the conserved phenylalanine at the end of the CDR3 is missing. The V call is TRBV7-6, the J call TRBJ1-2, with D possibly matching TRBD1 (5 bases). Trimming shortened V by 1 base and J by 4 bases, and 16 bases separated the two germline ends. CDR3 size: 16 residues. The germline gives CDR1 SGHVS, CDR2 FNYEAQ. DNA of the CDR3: TGTGCCAGCAGCTTAGGAGCCGGCAGGGCTTTCTATGGCTACACCTAC. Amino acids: CASSLGAGRAFYGYTY.

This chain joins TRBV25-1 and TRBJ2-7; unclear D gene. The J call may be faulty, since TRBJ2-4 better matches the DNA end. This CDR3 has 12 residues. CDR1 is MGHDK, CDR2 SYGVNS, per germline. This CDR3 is CASSEYRSIQYF. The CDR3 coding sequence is TGTGCCAGCAGTGAATACCGGAGCATTCAGTACTTC.

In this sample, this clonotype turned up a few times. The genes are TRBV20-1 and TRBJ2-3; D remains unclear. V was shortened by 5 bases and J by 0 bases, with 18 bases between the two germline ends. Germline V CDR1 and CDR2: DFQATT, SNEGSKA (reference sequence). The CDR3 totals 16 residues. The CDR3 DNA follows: TGCAGTGCTCTACAGATAGGGTTCACTAGCACAGATACGCAGTATTTT. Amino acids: CSALQIGFTSTDTQYF.

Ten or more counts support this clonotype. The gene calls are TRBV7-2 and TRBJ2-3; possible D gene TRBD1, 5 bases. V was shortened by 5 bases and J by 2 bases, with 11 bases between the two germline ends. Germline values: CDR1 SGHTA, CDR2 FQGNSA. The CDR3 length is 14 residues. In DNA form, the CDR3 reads TGTGCCAGCAGCGGCGACAGTTTCACAGATACGCAGTATTTT. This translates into CASSGDSFTDTQYF. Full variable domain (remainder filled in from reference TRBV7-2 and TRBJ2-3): GAGVSQSPSNKVTEKGKDVELRCDPISGHTALYWYRQSLGQGLEFLIYFQGNSAPDKSGLPSDRFSAERTGGSVSTLTIQRTQQEDSAVYLCASSGDSFTDTQYFGPGTRLTVL.

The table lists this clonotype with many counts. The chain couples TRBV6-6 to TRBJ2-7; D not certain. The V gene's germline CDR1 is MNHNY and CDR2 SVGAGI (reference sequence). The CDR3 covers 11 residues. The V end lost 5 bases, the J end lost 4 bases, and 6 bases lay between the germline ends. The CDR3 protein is CASSNKYEQYF. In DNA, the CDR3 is TGTGCCAGCAGTAATAAATACGAGCAGTACTTC.

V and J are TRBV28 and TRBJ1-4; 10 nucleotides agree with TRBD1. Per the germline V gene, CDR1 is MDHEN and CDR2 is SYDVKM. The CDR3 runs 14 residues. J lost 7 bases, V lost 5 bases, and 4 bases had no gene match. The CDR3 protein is CASSMDRGFEKLFF. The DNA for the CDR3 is TGTGCCAGCAGTATGGACAGGGGGTTTGAAAAACTGTTTTTT. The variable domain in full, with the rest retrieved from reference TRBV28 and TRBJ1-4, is DVKVTQSSRYLVKRTGEKVFLECVQDMDHENMFWYRQDPGLGLRLIYFSYDVKMKEKGDIPEGYSVSREKKERFSLILESASTNQTSMYLCASSMDRGFEKLFFGSGTQLSVL.